This T cell receptor (beta chain) was observed in a study of blood T cell repertoires in COVID-19. On the study more broadly: Collection of acute and convalescent COVID-19 samples took place in the United States, Italy and Spain. T cells, B-cell-depleted T cells, or PBMCs provided the cDNA or gDNA that served as material.

Clones were read by immunoSEQ multiplex PCR, and TCRdb kept only the in-frame ones, dropping some. The data show some 130,000 clones, over 60% seen once. The CDR3 loop spans 14 amino acids. V was shortened by 4 bases and J by 4 bases, with 14 bases between the two germline ends. Germline CDR1 reads SQVTM; CDR2 reads ANQGSEA. The clonotype comes from an elderly man with acute or convalescent COVID-19. Input material: peripheral blood. The chain joins TRBV29-1 to TRBJ1-5; possibly TRBD1 for D (5 bases). CDR3 nucleotides: TGCAGCGTTGGTTCCGGGGGTAGGAATCAGCCCCAGCATTTT. Encoded protein: CSVGSGGRNQPQHF. Complete variable domain (other parts from reference TRBV29-1 and TRBJ1-5): SAVISQKPSRDICQRGTSLTIQCQVDSQVTMMFWYRQQPGQSLTLIATANQGSEATYESGFVIDKFPISRPNLTFSTLTVSNMSPEDSSIYLCSVGSGGRNQPQHFGDGTRLSIL.